A selection of T cell receptor beta chains follows, all from one sample in a study of T cell responses to AZD1222 COVID-19 vaccine. Some clones are missing from TCRdb's copy, which holds only in-frame ones; the method was immunoSEQ multiplex PCR. The sample has 85,000 to 120,000 clones; about 85% are singletons. Specimen: peripheral blood, collected on day 0 of AZD1222 vaccination. The receptor source for this set is an adult in good health. Both conserved end residues are part of each CDR3. The D gene is left open where the match is weak. Size is stated for part of the rows, as once, few or many counts, or as a class when the clone is expanded.

>TRBJ2-5|TRBD1|TRBV7-2|.
TGTGCCAGCAGCTTTTGGGGACAGGAAGGGGAGACCCAGTACTTC
CASSFWGQEGETQYF
>TRBJ2-2|.|TRBV7-2|.
TGTGCCAGCCGACAGGCTAGAACGAACACCGGGGAGCTGTTTTTT
CASRQARTNTGELFF
>TRBJ2-3|.|TRBV7-8|.
TGTGCCAGCAGCTTATTTTTGCGGGGCGACACAGATACGCAGTATTTT
CASSLFLRGDTDTQYF
>TRBJ1-3|.|TRBV5-1|.
TGCGCCAGCAGCTTGGGCGGGACACCCAACACCATATATTTT
CASSLGGTPNTIYF
>TRBJ1-4|.|TRBV6-5|.
TGTGCCAGCGCCTTTGGGCAGATAACTAATGAAAAACTGTTTTTT
CASAFGQITNEKLFF
>TRBJ2-1|.|TRBV30|.
TGTGCCTGGAGTGTATGGGAGAATGAGCAGTTCTTC
CAWSVWENEQFF
>TRBJ2-4|TRBD1|TRBV18|.
TGTGCCAGCGCAGGGGGACAGGACGGGAACATTCAGTACTTC
CASAGGQDGNIQYF
>TRBJ1-6|.|TRBV6-5|few
TGTGCCAGCAGTTACTCTGGTGATTCACCCCTCCACTTT
CASSYSGDSPLHF
>TRBJ2-2|.|TRBV3-1/TRBV3-2|.
TGTGCCAGCAGCCAAGCATTTTCCGGGGGGCCCACCGGGGAGCTGTTTTTT
CASSQAFSGGPTGELFF
>TRBJ1-1|TRBD1|TRBV27|.
TGTGCCAGCAGTCTTACAGGGGGAGGGACTGAAGCTTTCTTT
CASSLTGGGTEAFF
>TRBJ2-1|.|TRBV9|.
TGTGCCAGCAGCGTAGAAGCGGATTCCTACAATGAGCAGTTCTTC
CASSVEADSYNEQFF
>TRBJ1-5|TRBD1|TRBV5-1|.
TGCGCCAGCAGCCCGGACAGGGATCAGCCCCAGCATTTT
CASSPDRDQPQHF
>TRBJ2-1|.|TRBV21-1|.
TGTGCCAGCAGCAAAGACGAGGGGGCGCGGACGGCGGGCTCCTACAATGAGCAGTTCTTC
CASSKDEGARTAGSYNEQFF
>TRBJ2-1|TRBD2|TRBV20-1|.
TGCACCGGGGGGGGTGAGCAGTTCTTC
CTGGGEQFF
>TRBJ1-1|.|TRBV7-9|.
TGTGCCAGCAGCCGCTTCTCTGAAGCTTTCTTT
CASSRFSEAFF
>TRBJ1-3|.|TRBV20-1|.
TGCAGTGCTAGTCCCCGAGGGGGACGGGGCTCTGGAAACACCATATATTTT
CSASPRGGRGSGNTIYF
>TRBJ2-2|TRBD2|TRBV6-2/TRBV6-3|.
TGTGCCAGCAGTTGGGCAGCGGGAGGCCCAAACACCGGGGAGCTGTTTTTT
CASSWAAGGPNTGELFF
>TRBJ1-4|TRBD1|TRBV28|few
TGTGCCAGCAGTCGACAGGGGCATAATGAAAAACTGTTTTTT
CASSRQGHNEKLFF
>TRBJ1-2|.|TRBV7-3|.
TGTGCCAGCAGCTCCCCTGGGGGTCGTGGCTACACCTTC
CASSSPGGRGYTF
>TRBJ1-1|.|TRBV5-1|few
TGCGCCAGCAGCTTGGAGCCAGGGGATACTGAAGCTTTCTTT
CASSLEPGDTEAFF
>TRBJ2-3|.|TRBV7-9|.
TGTGCCAGCAGCGGCACAAGCACAGATACGCAGTATTTT
CASSGTSTDTQYF
>TRBJ2-7|.|TRBV19|.
TGTGCCAGTACCGGGGAGAACTACGAGCAGTACTTC
CASTGENYEQYF
>TRBJ1-2|.|TRBV9|.
TGTGCCAGCAGCCGGGGGGACTATGGCTACACCTTC
CASSRGDYGYTF
>TRBJ1-6|.|TRBV3-1/TRBV3-2|medium-sized
TGTGCCAGCAGCCAAGAACTCAGGGTTGGTTCACCCCTCCACTTT
CASSQELRVGSPLHF
>TRBJ2-2|.|TRBV5-1|.
TGCGCCAGCAGCTCAGGCCAAAACACCGGGGAGCTGTTTTTT
CASSSGQNTGELFF
>TRBJ2-7|.|TRBV11-2|.
TGTGCCAGCAGGACCCTCCGGGACGGCCGGAACGAGCAGTACTTC
CASRTLRDGRNEQYF
>TRBJ2-7|TRBD2|TRBV2|.
TGTGCCAGCAGTGAAGGGCTAGCGGACTTATACGAGCAGTACTTC
CASSEGLADLYEQYF
>TRBJ1-2|TRBD1|TRBV5-6|.
TGTGCCAGCAGTTCGTGGACAGGGGAAGGGTATGGCTACACCTTC
CASSSWTGEGYGYTF
>TRBJ2-4|.|TRBV20-1|.
TGCAGTGCTAGTAGATTAGCCAAAAACATTCAGTACTTC
CSASRLAKNIQYF
>TRBJ1-2|TRBD1|TRBV19|.
TGTGCCAGTAGGGGACAGGACTTCTATGGCTACACCTTC
CASRGQDFYGYTF
>TRBJ2-7|TRBD1|TRBV7-9|.
TGTGCCAGCAGCTCTCTGAGGGACAGGGGGCTATCGAACGAGCAGTACTTC
CASSSLRDRGLSNEQYF
>TRBJ2-7|TRBD2|TRBV28|.
TGTGCCAGCAGTTATTCGACTAGCGGCTACGAGCAGTACTTC
CASSYSTSGYEQYF
>TRBJ1-5|TRBD1|TRBV5-1|.
TGCGCCAGCAGCTTGGGGACAGGGATGAGCAATCAGCCCCAGCATTTT
CASSLGTGMSNQPQHF
>TRBJ2-5|.|TRBV18|once
TGTGCCAGCTCAACAAGACAGGCTAAAGAGACCCAGTACTTC
CASSTRQAKETQYF
>TRBJ2-1|TRBD2|TRBV7-9|.
TGTGCCAGCAGGGATGCGGGGGGCTCCTACAATGAGCAGTTCTTC
CASRDAGGSYNEQFF
>TRBJ2-2|.|TRBV28|once
TGTGCCAGCGGGTCAGGGGGAGGCGGGGAGCTGTTTTTT
CASGSGGGGELFF
>TRBJ2-7|.|TRBV5-1|once
TGCGCCAGCAGCTTTGGCCAGGGCGACGAGCAGTACTTC
CASSFGQGDEQYF
>TRBJ1-6|.|TRBV7-8|once
TGTGCCAGCAGCTTAGAGCAGGGAAATTCACCCCTCCACTTT
CASSLEQGNSPLHF
>TRBJ2-6|.|TRBV7-2|once
TGTGCCAGCAGCCTCGGAAGCTCTGGGGCCAACGTCCTGACTTTC
CASSLGSSGANVLTF
>TRBJ1-4|.|TRBV10-3|.
TGTGCCATCAGTGAGTCGGAGCTAACTAATGAAAAACTGTTTTTT
CAISESELTNEKLFF
>TRBJ2-3|TRBD1|TRBV5-1|.
TGCGCCAGCAGCTTGGCCAACAGGGGGGCAGATACGCAGTATTTT
CASSLANRGADTQYF
>TRBJ2-7|TRBD1|TRBV9|.
TGTGCCAGCAGCGTTGGGACAGAGGCTTACGAGCAGTACTTC
CASSVGTEAYEQYF